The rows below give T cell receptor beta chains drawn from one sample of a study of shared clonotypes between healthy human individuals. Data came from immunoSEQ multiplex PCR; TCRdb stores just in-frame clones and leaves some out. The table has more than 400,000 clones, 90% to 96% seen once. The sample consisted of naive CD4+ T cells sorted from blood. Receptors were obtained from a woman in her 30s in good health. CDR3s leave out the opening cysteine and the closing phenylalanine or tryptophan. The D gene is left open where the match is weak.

cdr3_aa: ASSPGRGVNEQF
v_call: TRBV5-1
d_call: NA
j_call: TRBJ2-1

cdr3_aa: ASSHPGQGVWEQY
v_call: TRBV4-1
d_call: TRBD1
j_call: TRBJ2-7

cdr3_aa: ASTLYDYKYNEQF
v_call: TRBV7-2
d_call: NA
j_call: TRBJ2-1

cdr3_aa: SAGQGLQETQY
v_call: TRBV29-1
d_call: TRBD1
j_call: TRBJ2-5

cdr3_aa: ASSYSGATNEKLF
v_call: TRBV6-6
d_call: NA
j_call: TRBJ1-4

cdr3_aa: ASSRGGSEVETQY
v_call: TRBV5-1
d_call: NA
j_call: TRBJ2-5

cdr3_aa: ASTTGPSYNEQF
v_call: TRBV6-5
d_call: NA
j_call: TRBJ2-1

cdr3_aa: ASSPQPFTEAF
v_call: TRBV27
d_call: NA
j_call: TRBJ1-1

cdr3_aa: ASSIFGEAKNIQY
v_call: TRBV19
d_call: NA
j_call: TRBJ2-4

cdr3_aa: SVAETGTGAFDEQF
v_call: TRBV29-1
d_call: TRBD1
j_call: TRBJ2-1

cdr3_aa: ASSLQGSYEQY
v_call: TRBV18
d_call: NA
j_call: TRBJ2-7

cdr3_aa: VRSLVVGNRDKVGYT
v_call: TRBV7-5
d_call: NA
j_call: TRBJ1-2

cdr3_aa: ASSRLGEAETQY
v_call: TRBV9
d_call: NA
j_call: TRBJ2-5

cdr3_aa: ASSRGGRGYT
v_call: TRBV18
d_call: TRBD1
j_call: TRBJ1-2

cdr3_aa: ASSFRDRGASGSDQETQY
v_call: TRBV4-1
d_call: NA
j_call: TRBJ2-5

cdr3_aa: ASSFIPSYGYT
v_call: TRBV28
d_call: NA
j_call: TRBJ1-2

cdr3_aa: ASSRDSGGRNEQF
v_call: TRBV18
d_call: TRBD2
j_call: TRBJ2-1

cdr3_aa: ASSTGAEAF
v_call: TRBV4-1
d_call: NA
j_call: TRBJ1-1

cdr3_aa: ASSTRVRQGYGYT
v_call: TRBV6-5
d_call: NA
j_call: TRBJ1-2

cdr3_aa: ASSRGTSGYEQY
v_call: TRBV7-2
d_call: TRBD2
j_call: TRBJ2-7

cdr3_aa: ASKDRDQPQH
v_call: TRBV6-6
d_call: TRBD1
j_call: TRBJ1-5

cdr3_aa: ASSLWVNTEAF
v_call: TRBV6-5
d_call: NA
j_call: TRBJ1-1

cdr3_aa: ASSLTGTGAGYT
v_call: TRBV28
d_call: TRBD1
j_call: TRBJ1-2

cdr3_aa: ASSIPDYGYT
v_call: TRBV19
d_call: NA
j_call: TRBJ1-2

cdr3_aa: ATSRVTKSSYNEQF
v_call: TRBV15
d_call: NA
j_call: TRBJ2-1

cdr3_aa: ASRRPLGAGVYGYT
v_call: TRBV28
d_call: NA
j_call: TRBJ1-2

cdr3_aa: ASSQEEGRNTFYEQY
v_call: TRBV4-1
d_call: NA
j_call: TRBJ2-7

cdr3_aa: ASSPGQGLYEQY
v_call: TRBV5-6
d_call: TRBD1
j_call: TRBJ2-7

cdr3_aa: AWRPQVTGNTIY
v_call: TRBV30
d_call: NA
j_call: TRBJ1-3

cdr3_aa: ASSPTGYSYEQY
v_call: TRBV18
d_call: NA
j_call: TRBJ2-7

cdr3_aa: ASSLLVGRPGGDGYT
v_call: TRBV2
d_call: NA
j_call: TRBJ1-2

cdr3_aa: ASSPLGGKNTGELF
v_call: TRBV19
d_call: NA
j_call: TRBJ2-2

cdr3_aa: ASSIAGTGGPETQY
v_call: TRBV5-8
d_call: TRBD1
j_call: TRBJ2-5

cdr3_aa: ASSFLAGDGELF
v_call: TRBV11-2
d_call: TRBD2
j_call: TRBJ2-2

cdr3_aa: ASSFPASGTYLNHEQY
v_call: TRBV28
d_call: TRBD2
j_call: TRBJ2-7

cdr3_aa: ASSPSGRADDTQY
v_call: TRBV28
d_call: TRBD2
j_call: TRBJ2-3

cdr3_aa: ASSKGRGAHEQF
v_call: TRBV11-2
d_call: NA
j_call: TRBJ2-1

cdr3_aa: ASSGEGSGELF
v_call: TRBV7-7
d_call: NA
j_call: TRBJ2-2

cdr3_aa: ASSPPTSGTSQY
v_call: TRBV12-1
d_call: NA
j_call: TRBJ2-7

cdr3_aa: ASGFHNEQF
v_call: TRBV2
d_call: NA
j_call: TRBJ2-1

cdr3_aa: ASSVDGQGNYEQY
v_call: TRBV9
d_call: NA
j_call: NA

cdr3_aa: ASSQVGGGTSAEAF
v_call: TRBV14
d_call: NA
j_call: TRBJ1-1

cdr3_aa: ASSQVGQGEGQETQY
v_call: TRBV4-1
d_call: TRBD1
j_call: TRBJ2-5

cdr3_aa: ASSSSQGIGTEAF
v_call: TRBV5-1
d_call: NA
j_call: TRBJ1-1

cdr3_aa: ASSLTGLARDYHTQY
v_call: TRBV5-1
d_call: TRBD2
j_call: TRBJ2-3

cdr3_aa: ASSEPGQTYEQY
v_call: TRBV13
d_call: TRBD1
j_call: TRBJ2-7

cdr3_aa: ASKGQGILTNEKLF
v_call: TRBV27
d_call: TRBD1
j_call: TRBJ1-4

cdr3_aa: ASSSSGGWQY
v_call: TRBV28
d_call: TRBD1
j_call: TRBJ2-7

cdr3_aa: ASSGPGEALYEQY
v_call: TRBV14
d_call: NA
j_call: NA

cdr3_aa: ASSGGRLGVGELF
v_call: TRBV2
d_call: NA
j_call: TRBJ2-2

cdr3_aa: ASSPSRLAGQNEQY
v_call: TRBV4-1
d_call: TRBD2
j_call: TRBJ2-7

cdr3_aa: ASSLSGRAYTEQF
v_call: TRBV28
d_call: TRBD2
j_call: TRBJ2-1

cdr3_aa: ASSHDRGNYNEQF
v_call: TRBV7-9
d_call: TRBD1
j_call: TRBJ2-1

cdr3_aa: ASSSLPPLGAPRSTDTQY
v_call: TRBV28
d_call: NA
j_call: TRBJ2-3

cdr3_aa: ASSGSGRSRELF
v_call: TRBV7-9
d_call: TRBD2
j_call: TRBJ2-2

cdr3_aa: ASKAGGRGEQF
v_call: TRBV10-1
d_call: TRBD2
j_call: TRBJ2-1

cdr3_aa: ASRGGEVEKLF
v_call: TRBV10-2
d_call: NA
j_call: TRBJ1-4

cdr3_aa: ASSPGLAGVSYEQY
v_call: TRBV28
d_call: TRBD2
j_call: TRBJ2-7

cdr3_aa: ASSIGQGTQGYT
v_call: TRBV27
d_call: TRBD1
j_call: TRBJ1-2